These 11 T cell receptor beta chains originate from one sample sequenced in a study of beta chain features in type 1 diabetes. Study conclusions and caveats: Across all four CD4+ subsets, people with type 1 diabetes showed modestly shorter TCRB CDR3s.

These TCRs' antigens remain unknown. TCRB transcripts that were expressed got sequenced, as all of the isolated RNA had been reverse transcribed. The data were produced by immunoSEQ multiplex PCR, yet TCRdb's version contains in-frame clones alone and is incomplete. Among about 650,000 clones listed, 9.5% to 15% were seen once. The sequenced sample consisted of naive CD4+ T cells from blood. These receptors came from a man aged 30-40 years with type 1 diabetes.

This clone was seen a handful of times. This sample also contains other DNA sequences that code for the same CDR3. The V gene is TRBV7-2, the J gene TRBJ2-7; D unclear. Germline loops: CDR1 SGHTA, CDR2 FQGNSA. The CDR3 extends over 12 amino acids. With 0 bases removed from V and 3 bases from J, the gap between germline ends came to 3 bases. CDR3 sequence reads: CASSLARYEQYF. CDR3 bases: TGTGCCAGCAGCTTAGCGCGCTACGAGCAGTACTTC. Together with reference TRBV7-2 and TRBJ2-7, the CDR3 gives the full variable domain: GAGVSQSPSNKVTEKGKDVELRCDPISGHTALYWYRQSLGQGLEFLIYFQGNSAPDKSGLPSDRFSAERTGGSVSTLTIQRTQQEDSAVYLCASSLARYEQYFGPGTRLTVT.

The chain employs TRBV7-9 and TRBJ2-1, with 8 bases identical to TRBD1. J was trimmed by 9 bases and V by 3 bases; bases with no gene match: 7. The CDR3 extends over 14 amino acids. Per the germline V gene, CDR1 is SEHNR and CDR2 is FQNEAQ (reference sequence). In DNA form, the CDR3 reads TGTGCCAGCAGCTTCCTGACAGGGGAGACTGAGCAGTTCTTC. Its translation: CASSFLTGETEQFF. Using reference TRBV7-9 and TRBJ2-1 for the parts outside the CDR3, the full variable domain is DTGVSQNPRHKITKRGQNVTFRCDPISEHNRLYWYRQTLGQGPEFLTYFQNEAQLEKSRLLSDRFSAERPKGSFSTLEIQRTEQGDSAMYLCASSFLTGETEQFFGPGTRLTVL.

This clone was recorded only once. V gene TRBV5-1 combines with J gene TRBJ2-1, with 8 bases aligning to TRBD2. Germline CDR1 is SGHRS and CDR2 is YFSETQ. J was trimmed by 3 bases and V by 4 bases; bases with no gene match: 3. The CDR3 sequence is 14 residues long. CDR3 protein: CASSSGGHYNEQFF. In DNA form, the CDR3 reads TGCGCCAGCAGCAGCGGGGGCCACTACAATGAGCAGTTCTTC.

For the CDR3, the DNA is TGTGCCAGCAGCCCAGAGGGACATCTCTCTGGGGCCAACGTCCTGACTTTC. It codes for CASSPEGHLSGANVLTF. This sequence joins TRBV7-9 and TRBJ2-6, with D possibly matching TRBD1 (6 bases). V was shortened by 5 bases and J by 0 bases, with 14 bases between the two germline ends. The CDR3 runs to 17 residues. CDR1 SEHNR and CDR2 FQNEAQ come from the germline V gene (reference sequence).

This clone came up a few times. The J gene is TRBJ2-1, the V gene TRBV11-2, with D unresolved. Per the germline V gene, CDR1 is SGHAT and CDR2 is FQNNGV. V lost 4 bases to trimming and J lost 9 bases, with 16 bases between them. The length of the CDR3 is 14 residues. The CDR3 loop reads CASSSHQGFGEQFF. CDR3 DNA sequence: TGTGCCAGCAGCTCCCACCAAGGCTTCGGTGAGCAGTTCTTC.

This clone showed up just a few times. CDR3 DNA: TGCAGCGCGGGGACAGGGGGCGGCTATGGCTACACCTTC. Amino acid sequence: CSAGTGGGYGYTF. The rearrangement links TRBV29-1 to TRBJ1-2, with 12 nucleotides matching TRBD1. V lost 7 bases and J lost 4; bases outside the gene matches: 4. The CDR3 is 13 residues long. Germline CDR1 is SQVTM and CDR2 is ANQGSEA.

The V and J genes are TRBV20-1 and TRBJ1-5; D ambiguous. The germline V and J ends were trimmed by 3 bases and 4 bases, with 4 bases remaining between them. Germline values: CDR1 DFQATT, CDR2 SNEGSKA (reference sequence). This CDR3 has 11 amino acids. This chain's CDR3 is CSARKNQPQHF. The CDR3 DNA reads TGCAGTGCTAGGAAAAATCAGCCCCAGCATTTT.

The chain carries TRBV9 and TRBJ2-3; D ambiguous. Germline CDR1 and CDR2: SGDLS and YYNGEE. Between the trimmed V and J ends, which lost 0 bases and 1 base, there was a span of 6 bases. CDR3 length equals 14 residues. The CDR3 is CASSVAIRTDTQYF. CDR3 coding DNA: TGTGCCAGCAGCGTAGCCATCCGCACAGATACGCAGTATTTT.

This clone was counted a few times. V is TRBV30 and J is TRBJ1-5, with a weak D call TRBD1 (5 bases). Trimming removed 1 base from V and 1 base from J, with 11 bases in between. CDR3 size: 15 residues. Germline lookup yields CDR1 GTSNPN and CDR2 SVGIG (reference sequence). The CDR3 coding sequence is TGTGCCTGGAGTGACCAGGGCGTAAGCAATCAGCCCCAGCATTTT. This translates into CAWSDQGVSNQPQHF.

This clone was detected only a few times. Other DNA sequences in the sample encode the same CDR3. The CDR3 sequence is CASSLAGSYEQYF. CDR3 nucleotide sequence: TGTGCCAGCAGCTTAGCAGGATCCTACGAGCAGTACTTC. V gene TRBV7-2 combines with J gene TRBJ2-7; no reliable D call. Trimming took 0 bases from V and 1 from J, leaving 4 bases between them. Germline V gene lookup returns CDR1 SGHTA and CDR2 FQGNSA. This CDR3 contains 13 residues.

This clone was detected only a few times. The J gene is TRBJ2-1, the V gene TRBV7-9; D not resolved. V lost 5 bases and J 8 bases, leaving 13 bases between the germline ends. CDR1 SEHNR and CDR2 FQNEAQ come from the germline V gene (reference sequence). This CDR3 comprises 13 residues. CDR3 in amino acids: CASSVKNIDEQFF. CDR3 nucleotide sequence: TGTGCCAGCAGCGTAAAGAATATCGATGAGCAGTTCTTC.